This T cell receptor beta chain was found in a study of CD8 T cells in ankylosing spondylitis. Study-level findings and limits: Roughly eight highly homologous variants made up a TCR beta motif that seemed to typify ankylosing spondylitis blood. The authors reported significant enrichment of disease-linked clones in matched ankylosing spondylitis synovial fluid.

This clonotype was recorded many times. Its target is unknown. CDR1 and CDR2 (germline): SGHTA, FQGNSA. The CDR3 loop spans 14 amino acids. Trimming pared 4 bases from V and 6 bases from J, leaving 15 bases between. Construction of TCR beta libraries was performed using quantitative 5'-RACE with molecular barcodes. TCRdb independently ran MiXCR on the 5' RACE reads; one entry per CDR3 protein. The top ten clones hold 9.9% of a sample with 85,000 to 100,000 distinct CDR3 sequences, over 6.5% of them seen once. This receptor was taken from a male donor with ankylosing spondylitis or in good health (not recorded which). J is TRBJ1-2 and V is TRBV7-2; D unclear. Sequencing was done on a sample of blood, either unsorted or a sorted T cell fraction (not recorded which). Here the CDR3 reads CASSSFSLADGYTF. DNA for the CDR3: TGTGCCAGCAGCTCCTTCTCCCTGGCGGATGGCTACACCTTC.